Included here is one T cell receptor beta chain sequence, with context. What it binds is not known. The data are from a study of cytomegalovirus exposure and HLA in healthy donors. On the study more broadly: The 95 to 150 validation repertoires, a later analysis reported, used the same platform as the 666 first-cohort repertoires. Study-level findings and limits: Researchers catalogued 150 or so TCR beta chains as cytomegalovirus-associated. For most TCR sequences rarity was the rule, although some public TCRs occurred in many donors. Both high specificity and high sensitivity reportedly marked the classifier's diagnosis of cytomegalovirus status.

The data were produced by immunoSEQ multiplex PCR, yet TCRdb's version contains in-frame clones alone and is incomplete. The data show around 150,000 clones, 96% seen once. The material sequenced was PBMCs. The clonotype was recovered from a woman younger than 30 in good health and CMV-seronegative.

The CDR3 coding sequence is TGTGCCAGCAGCTTTCCGGGAGAGACCCAGTACTTC. Its protein product is CASSFPGETQYF. This sequence joins TRBV7-2 and TRBJ2-5; no reliable D call. The CDR3 runs to 12 residues. Germline CDR1 reads SGHTA; CDR2 reads FQGNSA. Trimming shortened V by 3 bases and J by 4 bases, and 6 bases separated the two germline ends.